The rows below give T cell receptor beta chains drawn from one sample of a study of cytomegalovirus exposure and HLA in healthy donors. Clones were sequenced by immunoSEQ multiplex PCR, and TCRdb holds only the in-frame ones, with some missing. Here the sample spans about 180,000 clones, 80% being singletons. The sequenced material came from PBMCs. All receptors come from a woman aged 25 to 39 in good health and CMV-seronegative. The CDR3 runs from the conserved cysteine through the conserved F or W. Fields, in order: J gene, V gene, CDR3 protein.

J: TRBJ2-5
V: TRBV2
CDR3: CASSSRTGEETQYF

J: TRBJ2-5
V: TRBV5-1
CDR3: CASSFSSGGAAVQETQYF

J: TRBJ2-7
V: TRBV5-1
CDR3: CASSLRDFYEQYF

J: TRBJ1-1
V: TRBV7-2
CDR3: CASSTYVRTEAFF

J: TRBJ2-3
V: TRBV5-1
CDR3: CASSLRRVQVTDTQYF

J: TRBJ2-3
V: TRBV5-1
CDR3: CASSPGLAGGPGLADTQYF

J: TRBJ1-1
V: TRBV2
CDR3: CASSDREAFF

J: TRBJ1-2
V: TRBV10-2
CDR3: CASSDPGQGNGYTF

J: TRBJ2-7
V: TRBV6-5
CDR3: CASSYSSDYEQYF

J: TRBJ2-1
V: TRBV18
CDR3: CASSKSSGGTYNEQFF

J: TRBJ2-7
V: TRBV7-2
CDR3: CASSFAGTGRYEQYF

J: TRBJ2-3
V: TRBV7-9
CDR3: CASSLGTRVTDTQYF

J: TRBJ2-1
V: TRBV4-3
CDR3: CASSQDGSGGYNEQFF

J: TRBJ2-1
V: TRBV5-1
CDR3: CASSWGTSGGAAYNEQFF

J: TRBJ1-2
V: TRBV2
CDR3: CASSGTGEGYTF

J: TRBJ1-6
V: TRBV7-9
CDR3: CASSPDSRQATYNSPLHF

J: TRBJ2-3
V: TRBV4-1
CDR3: CATLDFSTDTQYF

J: TRBJ2-2
V: TRBV5-1
CDR3: CASIEGTGGATGELFF